This TCR beta chain emerged from a study of cytomegalovirus exposure and HLA in healthy donors. Study observations and caveats: It is likely that the observed cluster of highly shared sequence variants was a sequencing artifact.

Worth noting for this clone: Antigen: not known.

The J segment lost 5 bases and the V segment lost 7 bases, leaving 2 bases of the junction unmatched. Germline lookup yields CDR1 SQVTM and CDR2 ANQGSEA. The CDR3 runs to 12 residues. PCR used 60 Vbeta primers and 13 Jbeta primers. Data came from immunoSEQ multiplex PCR; TCRdb stores just in-frame clones and leaves some out. The sample lists 140,000 to 150,000 clones, around 82% occurring once. The TCR sequence derives from a female donor in good health and CMV-seronegative. Sequencing was carried out using PBMCs. The chain is built from TRBV29-1 and TRBJ2-2, with 9 nucleotides matching TRBD1. The CDR3 sequence: CSADRGTGELFF. The CDR3 bases are TGCAGCGCGGACAGGGGAACCGGGGAGCTGTTTTTT.